The following is a T cell receptor beta chain sequence with its context. What it binds is not known. These data are taken from a study of cytomegalovirus exposure and HLA in healthy donors. Primers for the PCR totalled 60 Vbeta and 13 Jbeta. Here immunoSEQ multiplex PCR was the method, and the copy in TCRdb shows in-frame clones only, minus some. Of approximately 140,000 clones in the sample, just over 70% are singletons; the top ten hold about 3%. Study results and limitations: The study carried out a later analysis of TCR beta sequences. It associated around 17,000 of them with specific HLA alleles at a false discovery rate of 0.05. Cytomegalovirus association was assigned to 150 to 200 TCR beta chains.

The TCR was taken from a woman in her sixties or seventies in good health and CMV-seropositive. The sequenced sample was PBMCs.

CDR3 in DNA: TGTGCCACCACCCTCGGGGTCGTAGGAACTGAAGCTTTCTTT. Translation gives CATTLGVVGTEAFF. This chain connects TRBV19 to TRBJ1-1; no definite D call. Germline lookup yields CDR1 LNHDA and CDR2 SQIVND (reference sequence). V shed 10 bases and J shed 5 bases, with 20 bases lying between them. CDR3 length: 14 amino acids.